The 2 T cell receptor beta chains reported below all come from one sample, sequenced in a study of blood T cell repertoires in COVID-19 (dated by TCRdb to the early 2020s). Library preparation employed the immunoSEQ multiplex PCR assay. TCRdb retrieved this table from immuneACCESS and kept in-frame rearrangements only. Not all clones are present; in checked studies, unresolved V genes account for under half, and no reason is known for the remainder. In all, the sample holds some 240,000 clones, and roughly 92% of those were seen once. Approximately 0.77% of the sample rests with the top ten. The specimen was peripheral blood. Receptors were obtained from a man in his sixties with COVID-19, enrolled during active disease.

The J gene is TRBJ1-1, the V gene TRBV28, with D possibly TRBD1 on 5 matching bases. This CDR3 region has 14 residues. The ends were cut back, 6 bases at V and 1 base at J, with 12 bases in the middle. In germline, CDR1 is MDHEN, CDR2 SYDVKM. This CDR3 reads CASSLPDKNTEAFF. The CDR3 region has the DNA TGTGCCAGCAGCTTACCGGACAAGAACACTGAAGCTTTCTTT.

The CDR3 bases are TGTGCCAGCTCACAGCGGGCTACCACCGGAAACACCATATATTTT. Encoded protein: CASSQRATTGNTIYF. V gene TRBV5-4 combines with J gene TRBJ1-3; D uncertain. Trimming removed 7 bases at V and 4 bases at J, with 18 bases between. Germline loops: CDR1 SGHNT, CDR2 YYREEE (reference sequence). The CDR3 totals 15 residues.